The 6 T cell receptor beta chains presented below share a single source sample, sequenced in a study of T cell responses to AZD1222 COVID-19 vaccine. Sequenced by immunoSEQ multiplex PCR; TCRdb stores in-frame clones only, minus some. This sample has about 34,000 clones, with approximately 91% found just once. Sequenced here: peripheral blood, sampled on day 0 of AZD1222 vaccination. The origin of the receptors is an adult in good health.

This chain connects TRBV28 to TRBJ1-2, with no clear D. CDR3 length: 13 amino acids. Germline loops: CDR1 MDHEN, CDR2 SYDVKM. V was trimmed by 5 bases and J by 4 bases, leaving 11 bases between them. The chain's CDR3 is CASSAGEPYGYTF. CDR3 nucleotide sequence: TGTGCCAGCAGTGCCGGTGAACCCTATGGCTACACCTTC.

The V call is TRBV5-4, the J call TRBJ2-4, with D possibly called TRBD1 or TRBD2 (7 bases each). Germline lookup yields CDR1 SGHNT and CDR2 YYREEE (reference sequence). CDR3 size: 15 residues. V was trimmed by 0 bases and J by 8 bases, leaving 15 bases between them. The CDR3 reads CASSLARSGGDIQYF. CDR3 DNA sequence: TGTGCCAGCAGCTTGGCCCGGTCAGGGGGGGACATTCAGTACTTC.

The chain has TRBV5-5 and TRBJ1-3; possibly TRBD1 for D (5 bases). The CDR3 length is 16 residues. V lost 0 bases, J lost 4 bases, and 14 bases lay in between. Germline V CDR1 and CDR2: SGHKS, YYEKEE (reference sequence). CDR3 coding DNA: TGTGCCAGCAGCTTGGCCAACGCAGGGCGAGGAAACACCATATATTTT. This translates into CASSLANAGRGNTIYF.

The gene calls are TRBV27 and TRBJ1-6; D ambiguous. Germline-derived CDR1 and CDR2 are MNHEY and SMNVEV (reference sequence). The CDR3 runs 15 residues. The CDR3 bases are TGTGCTACGAGGGCAGGCAGCTCCTATAATTCACCCCTCCACTTT. Its protein product is CATRAGSSYNSPLHF.

This clone appeared a few times. The rearrangement joins TRBV5-1 to TRBJ2-2, with D hard to call. Germline CDR1 and CDR2: SGHRS and YFSETQ. Between the trimmed V and J ends, which lost 3 bases and 4 bases, there was a span of 7 bases. The CDR3 loop spans 13 amino acids. The CDR3 DNA is TGCGCCAGCAGCTCGGGCCTCACCGGGGAGCTGTTTTTT. It is translated as CASSSGLTGELFF.

The rearrangement joins TRBV18 to TRBJ2-5; D unresolved. CDR3 length equals 14 residues. Germline V lookup: CDR1 KGHSH, CDR2 LQKENI. The ends were cut back, 6 bases at V and 0 bases at J, with 11 bases in the middle. As DNA, the CDR3 is TGTGCCAGCTCGCCCAGAAGGGACCAAGAGACCCAGTACTTC. It translates to CASSPRRDQETQYF.